This TCR beta chain is drawn from a study of OX40 agonist ivuxolimab in advanced cancers. Sequencing was performed with immunoSEQ multiplex PCR; in TCRdb, only in-frame clones are kept and a portion is missing. This table has under 80,000 clones, around 85% appearing once. The clonotype comes from an adult with an advanced solid tumor such as melanoma, head and neck, liver or kidney cancer. The sequenced sample was CD4+ or CD8+ T cells sorted from blood, obtained in a trial of the OX40 agonist ivuxolimab.

CDR3 amino acids: CATSPSAGLAKNIQYF. DNA for the CDR3: TGTGCCACCAGCCCCTCAGCGGGACTAGCCAAAAACATTCAGTACTTC. The chain recombines TRBV15 with TRBJ2-4, with 7 positions matching TRBD2. V gave up 5 bases and J gave up 0 bases; unmatched junction bases: 7. Germline V gene lookup returns CDR1 LNHNV and CDR2 YYDKDF (reference sequence). The CDR3 spans 16 residues.